Reported below is one T cell receptor (beta chain). The sample belongs to a study of T cells in tumors after PD-1 blockade. Study-level background: During anti-PD-1 treatment, some patients continued daily vismodegib 150 mg.

V was shortened by 5 bases and J by 0 bases, with 11 bases between the two germline ends. There are 15 residues in the CDR3. The germline V gene encodes CDR1 SGHTA and CDR2 FQGNSA. The protocol was immunoSEQ multiplex PCR, while the TCRdb copy is restricted to in-frame clones and leaves out a portion. In the table there are 15,000 to 25,000 clones, roughly 80% of which are singletons. This chain links TRBV7-2 with TRBJ1-3; D gene uncertain. The specimen was PBMCs, collected after anti-PD-1 therapy. This sequence was found in a human donor with advanced basal cell or squamous cell carcinoma (not recorded which). The CDR3 DNA is TGTGCCAGCAGCCCGGGCCCGAGCTCTGGAAACACCATATATTTT. Translating gives CASSPGPSSGNTIYF.